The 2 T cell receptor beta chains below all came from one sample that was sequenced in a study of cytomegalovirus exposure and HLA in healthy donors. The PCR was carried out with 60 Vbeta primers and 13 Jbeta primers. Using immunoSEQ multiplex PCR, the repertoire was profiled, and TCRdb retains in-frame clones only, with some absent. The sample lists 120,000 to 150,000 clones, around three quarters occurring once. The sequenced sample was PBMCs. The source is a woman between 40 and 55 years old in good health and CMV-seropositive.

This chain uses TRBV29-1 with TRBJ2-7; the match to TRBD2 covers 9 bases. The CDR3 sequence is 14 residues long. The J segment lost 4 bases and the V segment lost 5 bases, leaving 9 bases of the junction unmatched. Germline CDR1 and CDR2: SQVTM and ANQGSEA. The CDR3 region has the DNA TGCAGCGTTCGGGCCGGGACTAGCAGTTACGAGCAGTACTTC. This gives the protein CSVRAGTSSYEQYF.

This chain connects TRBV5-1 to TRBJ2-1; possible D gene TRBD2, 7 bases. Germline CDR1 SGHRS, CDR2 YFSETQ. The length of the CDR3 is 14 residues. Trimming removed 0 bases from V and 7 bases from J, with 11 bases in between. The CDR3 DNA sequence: TGCGCCAGCAGCTTGGCCAGCGGGACAAATGAGCAGTTCTTC. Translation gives CASSLASGTNEQFF.